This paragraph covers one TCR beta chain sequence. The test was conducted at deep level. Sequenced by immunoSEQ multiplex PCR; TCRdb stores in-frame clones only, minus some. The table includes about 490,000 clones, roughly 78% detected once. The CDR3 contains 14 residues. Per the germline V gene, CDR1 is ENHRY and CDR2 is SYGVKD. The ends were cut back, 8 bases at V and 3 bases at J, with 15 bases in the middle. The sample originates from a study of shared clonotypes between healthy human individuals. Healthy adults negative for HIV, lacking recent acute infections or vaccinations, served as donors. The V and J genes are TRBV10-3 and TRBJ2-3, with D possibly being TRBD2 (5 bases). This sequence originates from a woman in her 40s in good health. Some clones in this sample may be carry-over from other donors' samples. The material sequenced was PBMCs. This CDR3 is CAISPGGLTDTQYF. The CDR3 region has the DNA TGTGCCATCTCCCCCGGCGGGCTAACAGATACGCAGTATTTT.